One T cell receptor (beta chain) is described in this entry. Its antigen is not identified. Both 60 Vbeta primers and 13 Jbeta primers went into the PCR. Produced via immunoSEQ multiplex PCR; TCRdb's table is partial and in-frame only. The table includes roughly 99,000 clones, approximately 80% detected once. The V and J ends lost 1 base and 6 bases, in that order; junction bases with no gene match: 6. This CDR3 spans 15 amino acids. Per the germline V gene, CDR1 is KGHSH and CDR2 is LQKENI. This sample is part of a study of cytomegalovirus exposure and HLA in healthy donors. General study results and limits: Earlier analysis yielded a pattern in which most TCR beta V segments were productive about 90% or about 30% of the time. An observed cluster of highly shared sequence variants was recorded as a likely sequencing artifact.

The gene calls are TRBV18 and TRBJ2-1; 7 bases are shared with TRBD2. This receptor was taken from a male donor in good health and CMV-seronegative. The material sequenced was PBMCs. The CDR3 region is CASSPQGLHSNEQFF. CDR3 DNA: TGTGCCAGCTCACCACAGGGACTACATTCCAATGAGCAGTTCTTC. The variable domain in full, with the rest retrieved from reference TRBV18 and TRBJ2-1, is NAGVMQNPRHLVRRRGQEARLRCSPMKGHSHVYWYRQLPEEGLKFMVYLQKENIIDESGMPKERFSAEFPKEGPSILRIQQVVRGDSAAYFCASSPQGLHSNEQFFGPGTRLTVL.